The 11 T cell receptor beta chains below all came from one sample that was sequenced in a study of T-cell reconstitution after alpha-beta-depleted transplantation in children. The TCRbeta library was prepared with unique molecular identifiers. In TCRdb, the PCR reads were re-called with MiXCR into one record per CDR3 protein. The table includes about 580,000 distinct CDR3 sequences, more than 20% detected once. The sequences come from PBMCs, mostly from graft donor cells, collected 360 days after TCRalphabeta/CD19-depleted stem cell transplant. Source of these receptors: a boy younger than two who had a stem cell transplant for acute myeloid leukemia, so the T cells may come from the graft donor.

The chain has TRBV12-3 or TRBV12-4 and TRBJ2-1; the D gene could be TRBD1 or TRBD2 (5 bases each). CDR3 length equals 16 residues. With 3 bases removed from V and 3 bases from J, the gap between germline ends came to 15 bases. The CDR3 spells CASSFRDGPDYNEQFF. CDR3 coding DNA: TGTGCCAGCAGTTTCCGGGACGGCCCCGACTACAATGAGCAGTTCTTC.

This clonotype was seen only a few times. The chain joins TRBV5-1 to TRBJ2-7, with 9 bases that match TRBD2. The junction had 5 bases not matched to a gene; V was cut back by 2 bases and J by 2 bases. Germline V gene lookup returns CDR1 SGHRS and CDR2 YFSETQ. The CDR3 contains 15 residues. CDR3 residues: CASSLLAGEAYEQYF. CDR3 in DNA: TGCGCCAGCAGCTTATTAGCGGGGGAGGCCTACGAGCAGTACTTC. Filled out from reference TRBV5-1 and TRBJ2-7, the complete variable domain reads KAGVTQTPRYLIKTRGQQVTLSCSPISGHRSVSWYQQTPGQGLQFLFEYFSETQRNKGNFPGRFSGRQFSNSRSEMNVSTLELGDSALYLCASSLLAGEAYEQYFGPGTRLTVT.

The gene calls are TRBV5-5 and TRBJ2-2, with no clear D. The CDR3 contains 15 residues. Germline V lookup: CDR1 SGHKS, CDR2 YYEKEE (reference sequence). V was shortened by 0 bases and J by 6 bases, with 12 bases between the two germline ends. The CDR3, as DNA: TGTGCCAGCAGCTTGGATAAGGGTTCGGCCGGGGAGCTGTTTTTT. It translates to CASSLDKGSAGELFF.

This clonotype was observed at least ten times. The V gene is TRBV6-2 or TRBV6-3, the J gene TRBJ2-3; D gene uncertain. Trimming removed 2 bases from V and 4 bases from J, with 10 bases in between. This CDR3 spans 14 amino acids. Looked up from germline, CDR1 is MNHEY and CDR2 is SVGEGT. CDR3 sequence reads: CASSYGQIADTQYF. The CDR3 DNA reads as TGTGCCAGCAGTTACGGGCAGATTGCAGATACGCAGTATTTT.

J is TRBJ2-3 and V is TRBV11-2, with 14 bases fitting TRBD2. The CDR3 covers 18 residues. With V trimmed by 5 bases and J by 6 bases, 13 bases remained unmatched. Per germline, CDR1 SGHAT and CDR2 FQNNGV. The CDR3, as DNA: TGTGCCAGCAGCCTACTCTTCGGACTAGCGGGGGGAGAGGATACGCAGTATTTT. This translates into CASSLLFGLAGGEDTQYF.

This clonotype showed up just a few times. The DNA for the CDR3 is TGCAGTGCTAGAGGCGGGGGGATAAATAATTCACCCCTCCACTTT. Translated, it gives CSARGGGINNSPLHF. The gene calls are TRBV20-1 and TRBJ1-6, with a possible D match to TRBD1 (5 bases). With 1 base removed from V and 5 bases from J, the gap between germline ends came to 12 bases. Germline CDR1 is DFQATT and CDR2 is SNEGSKA (reference sequence). This CDR3 has 15 amino acids.

This clonotype has a handful of counts. This chain joins TRBV10-2 and TRBJ1-4; D may be TRBD1 (5 bases). The germline CDR1 and CDR2 sequences are WSHSY and SAAADI. Trimming removed 2 bases at V and 2 bases at J, with 9 bases between. CDR3 size: 15 residues. CDR3 region: CASSERGPTNEKLFF. DNA of the CDR3: TGCGCCAGCAGTGAGAGGGGTCCGACTAATGAAAAACTGTTTTTT.

This rearrangement joins TRBV11-2 to TRBJ2-7; D not resolved. CDR3 length equals 14 residues. The germline CDR1 and CDR2 sequences are SGHAT and FQNNGV. V was shortened by 5 bases and J by 3 bases, with 14 bases between the two germline ends. The CDR3 DNA sequence: TGTGCCAGCAGCCCCACGTACTACAACTACGAGCAGTACGTC. Its translation: CASSPTYYNYEQYV.

This clonotype was seen ten or more times. V gene TRBV6-1 combines with J gene TRBJ2-7, with a tentative D call TRBD1 (7 bases). Per the germline V gene, CDR1 is MNHNS and CDR2 is SASEGT. Trimming cost V 4 bases and J 4 bases, with 14 bases left between them. CDR3 length: 14 amino acids. CDR3 bases: TGTGCCAGCAGTGCCCAGGGGGGCTGGTACGAGCAGTACTTC. This gives the protein CASSAQGGWYEQYF.

There are a few counts of this clonotype. The chain is built from TRBV4-1 and TRBJ1-2; 11 nucleotides match TRBD1. This CDR3 has 15 residues. Trimming cost V 3 bases and J 8 bases; bases outside gene matches: 8. Germline V CDR1 and CDR2: MGHRA, YSYEKL. CDR3 bases: TGCGCCAGCAGCCATCCCCGGACAGGGGGCGAAGGCTACACCTTC. This sequence encodes CASSHPRTGGEGYTF.

This clonotype has more than one count but fewer than ten. The chain couples TRBV7-9 to TRBJ2-7; 7 bases map to TRBD2. The CDR3 extends over 16 amino acids. Germline V lookup: CDR1 SEHNR, CDR2 FQNEAQ (reference sequence). Unmatched junction bases numbered 8, after V lost 1 base and J lost 2 bases. The CDR3 DNA sequence: TGTGCCAGCAGCTTAGATCCGGGGGGAAGCCCCTACGAGCAGTACTTC. This gives the protein CASSLDPGGSPYEQYF.